Listed here are 15 T cell receptor delta chains from one sample, sequenced in a study of Vδ1+ human thymocytes. For these TCRs, the target antigens are not known. Sequences come from RNA converted to cDNA by reverse transcription. CDR3 amplicons came from multiplex PCR with pooled V-gene forward and constant-region reverse primers. TCRdb re-called the multiplex PCR reads with CATT. The table lists roughly 50,000 delta-chain clones, around a sixth of them singletons. Findings and limits, study-wide: In the thymus, TRG and TRD repertoires looked highly polyclonal with Gaussian CDR3 lengths.

The sample comprised Vdelta1+ gamma-delta thymocytes from the thymus. Subset described: FACS-sorted CD3+ TCRalphabeta- TCRVdelta1+ TCRVdelta2- thymocytes. The receptors derive from a boy younger than two who had congenital heart surgery.

The chain has TRDV2 and TRDJ4; 10 bases fit TRDD3. The germline V gene has CDR1 GEAIGNYY and CDR2 EKD. V lost 1 base and J lost 0; bases outside the gene matches: 22. The CDR3 length is 21 residues. The CDR3 reads CACDTGEKAGGYTALTRPLIF. For the CDR3, the DNA is TGTGCCTGTGACACGGGAGAAAAGGCTGGGGGATATACCGCCCTTACCAGACCCCTGATCTTT.

This chain links TRDV1 with TRDJ1; D possibly corresponds to TRDD3 (6 bases). The V gene lost 3 bases and the J gene lost 0 bases, with 20 bases spanning the gap. The V gene's germline CDR1 is TSWWSYY and CDR2 QGS. The CDR3 is made up of 18 amino acids. CDR3 loop: CALGEDNLRRGYTDKLIF. CDR3 coding DNA: TGTGCTCTTGGGGAGGACAACCTTAGGAGGGGATACACCGATAAACTCATCTTT.

V and J are TRDV2 and TRDJ1, with D perhaps TRDD3 (6 bases). Trimming took off 3 bases at V and 0 bases at J, with 13 bases between the two ends. CDR3 length: 15 residues. The V gene's germline CDR1 is GEAIGNYY and CDR2 EKD. The CDR3 DNA follows: TGTGCCTGTGACGCCCGTGGGGATTACACCGATAAACTCATCTTT. It yields the protein CACDARGDYTDKLIF.

This clone was recorded a few times. This chain links TRDV1 with TRDJ1; 12 bases align to TRDD3. The CDR3 extends over 17 amino acids. Looked up from germline, CDR1 is TSWWSYY and CDR2 is QGS. V shed 5 bases, J shed 4 bases, and the junction held 11 bases outside the gene matches. The CDR3 sequence is CALGTRNSGGYVDKLIF. CDR3 nucleotide sequence: TGTGCTCTTGGGACCCGTAACTCTGGGGGATACGTCGATAAACTCATCTTT.

This clone was observed a few times. The V and J genes are TRDV1 and TRDJ2; TRDD3 matches 12 bases. The CDR3 extends over 22 amino acids. V lost 3 bases, J lost 0 bases, and 17 bases stayed unmatched. Germline CDR1 is TSWWSYY and CDR2 is QGS. CDR3 protein: CALGDTPPILGDTLSLTAQLFF. In DNA form, the CDR3 reads TGTGCTCTTGGGGATACTCCTCCAATACTGGGGGATACCCTATCTTTGACAGCACAACTCTTCTTT.

This clone was found a few times. The chain recombines TRDV2 with TRDJ1; weak D call: TRDD3 (8 bases). CDR1 is GEAIGNYY and CDR2 is EKD in the germline V gene. V dropped 0 bases and J dropped 0 bases, with 25 bases sitting between them. This CDR3 is 20 amino acids long. In DNA form, the CDR3 reads TGTGCCTGTGACACCGGTCGGGGGATAAAGGAAATAGGGTACACCGATAAACTCATCTTT. This translates into CACDTGRGIKEIGYTDKLIF.

This chain links TRDV1 with TRDJ1; 9 nucleotides line up with TRDD3. This CDR3 contains 19 residues. CDR1 is TSWWSYY and CDR2 is QGS in the germline V gene. The V and J ends lost 0 bases and 0 bases, in that order; junction bases with no gene match: 11. CDR3 region: CALGELDPYWGTYTDKLIF. In DNA form, the CDR3 reads TGTGCTCTTGGGGAACTGGACCCTTACTGGGGGACTTACACCGATAAACTCATCTTT.

The V and J genes are TRDV1 and TRDJ1, with 7 bases that match TRDD3. Germline V gene sequence: CDR1 TSWWSYY, CDR2 QGS. Trimming cost V 1 base and J 5 bases; bases outside gene matches: 22. The CDR3 runs to 20 residues. CDR3 sequence (DNA): TGTGCTCTTGGGGAACCACTTTTGGGGATATACTGGGGATCGGGGGATAAACTCATCTTT. The encoded protein is CALGEPLLGIYWGSGDKLIF.

This clone showed up just a few times. The same CDR3 can be traced to other DNA sequences in this sample. The J gene is TRDJ1, the V gene TRDV1; TRDD3 might be the D (5 bases). Per the germline V gene, CDR1 is TSWWSYY and CDR2 is QGS. Trimming took off 3 bases at V and 0 bases at J, with 8 bases between the two ends. There are 14 residues in the CDR3. CDR3 bases: TGTGCTCTTGGGGATCTGGGAGACACCGATAAACTCATCTTT. Translated, it gives CALGDLGDTDKLIF.

This clone was picked up a small number of times. This chain uses TRDV1 with TRDJ1; 10 bases are shared with TRDD3. CDR1 is TSWWSYY and CDR2 is QGS in the germline V gene. CDR3 length: 18 amino acids. Trimming took 0 bases from V and 5 from J; bases not matched to a gene: 12. CDR3 amino acids: CALGELEPTGGFYDKLIF. DNA for the CDR3: TGTGCTCTTGGGGAACTAGAACCGACTGGGGGATTTTATGATAAACTCATCTTT.

The chain recombines TRDV1 with TRDJ1; 8 bases are shared with TRDD3. V gave up 2 bases and J gave up 0 bases; unmatched junction bases: 17. The germline V gene has CDR1 TSWWSYY and CDR2 QGS. The CDR3 has 20 amino acids. The CDR3 protein is CALGEVLYLGENQYTDKLIF. DNA of the CDR3: TGTGCTCTTGGGGAAGTCCTATATCTGGGGGAGAACCAGTACACCGATAAACTCATCTTT.

A note on this clone: The same CDR3 arises from other DNA sequences in this sample as well. The chain combines TRDV2 with TRDJ1, with 9 bases lining up with TRDD2. The CDR3 is 20 amino acids. Trimming took 0 bases from V and 0 from J; bases not matched to a gene: 16. Germline V gene lookup returns CDR1 GEAIGNYY and CDR2 EKD. CDR3 residues: CACDTFLPTDIFCHTDKLIF. The CDR3 bases are TGTGCCTGTGACACCTTCCTTCCTACGGACATCTTTTGTCACACCGATAAACTCATCTTT.

The chain combines TRDV1 with TRDJ1, with TRDD3 identical over 8 bases. Losses at the gene ends were 2 bases for V and 0 bases for J; bases not matched to a gene: 17. The CDR3 covers 20 residues. The V gene's germline CDR1 is TSWWSYY and CDR2 QGS. This CDR3 reads CALGESYGGLGGAYTDKLIF. CDR3 bases: TGTGCTCTTGGGGAATCCTACGGGGGACTGGGGGGAGCCTACACCGATAAACTCATCTTT.

The genes are TRDV1 and TRDJ1; D uncertain. V was shortened by 4 bases and J by 2 bases, with 14 bases between the two germline ends. Germline CDR1 reads TSWWSYY; CDR2 reads QGS. This CDR3 comprises 15 residues. The CDR3 protein is CALGVLPHGTDKLIF. CDR3 sequence (DNA): TGTGCTCTTGGGGTACTCCCCCACGGAACCGATAAACTCATCTTT.

This chain links TRDV1 with TRDJ1; D is unclear. Looked up from germline, CDR1 is TSWWSYY and CDR2 is QGS. Trimming stripped 4 bases from V and 7 bases from J, with 19 bases between. This CDR3 is 15 amino acids long. The CDR3 loop is CALGVCPGVSGKLIF. The DNA of the CDR3 is TGTGCTCTTGGGGTCTGCCCCGGGGTTTCCGGTAAACTCATCTTT.